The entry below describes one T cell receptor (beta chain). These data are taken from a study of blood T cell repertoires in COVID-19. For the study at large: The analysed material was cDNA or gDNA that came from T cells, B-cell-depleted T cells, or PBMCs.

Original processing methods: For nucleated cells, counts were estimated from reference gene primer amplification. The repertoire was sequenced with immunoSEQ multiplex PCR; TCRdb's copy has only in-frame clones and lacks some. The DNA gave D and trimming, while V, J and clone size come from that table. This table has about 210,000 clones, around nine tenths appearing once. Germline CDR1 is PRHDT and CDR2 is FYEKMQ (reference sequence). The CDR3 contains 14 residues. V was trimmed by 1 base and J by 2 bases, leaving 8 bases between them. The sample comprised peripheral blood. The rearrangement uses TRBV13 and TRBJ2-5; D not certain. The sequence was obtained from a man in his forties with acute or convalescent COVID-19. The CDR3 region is CASSLANRQETQYF. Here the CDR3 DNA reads TGTGCCAGCAGCTTAGCAAACAGACAAGAGACCCAGTACTTC.